The clone carrying this T cell receptor (beta chain) was detected a few times. Its antigen is not identified. The sample belongs to a study of blood T cells in healthy people across ages. Caucasian, healthy and from Russia, the donors were aged between 6 and 90. Each of the donors had roughly 9.4 milliliters of peripheral blood drawn into EDTA-treated Vacutainer tubes. Alongside a J-beta primer mix, a sample-barcoded 5' primer served in a second PCR lasting 7 to 11 cycles. TCRdb fed the 5' RACE reads into MiXCR, producing one record per CDR3 protein. The table includes about 1.8 million distinct CDR3 sequences, roughly 52% detected once. Study-level results: Diversity figures derived from one million T cells were judged to underestimate the true value.

The germline CDR1 and CDR2 sequences are SGHTA and FQGNSA. Trimming removed 8 bases from V and 5 bases from J, with 18 bases in between. The CDR3 is made up of 14 amino acids. This TCR came from a woman aged 40 to 50 in good health. This chain links TRBV7-2 with TRBJ2-5, with unresolved D. Sequenced material: blood. CDR3 residues: CASGPPDPLETQYF. DNA for the CDR3: TGTGCCAGCGGGCCCCCCGATCCGTTGGAGACCCAGTACTTC.